Following are 31 T cell receptor beta chains from one sample sequenced in a study of blood T cell repertoires in COVID-19. Sequenced by immunoSEQ multiplex PCR; TCRdb stores in-frame clones only, minus some. The profile covers around 700,000 clones, with about nine tenths appearing a single time and more than 0.25% taken by the ten largest. Sequenced material: peripheral blood. The receptors stem from a woman aged 18-29 years with acute or convalescent COVID-19.

The chain uses TRBV19 and TRBJ1-2; tentatively, D is TRBD1 (5 bases). This CDR3 spans 15 amino acids. The germline CDR1 and CDR2 sequences are LNHDA and SQIVND (reference sequence). Trimming took 2 bases from V and 2 from J, leaving 12 bases between them. The CDR3 sequence is CASSIMVAGNYGYTF. The CDR3 DNA is TGTGCCAGTAGTATAATGGTGGCAGGGAACTATGGCTACACCTTC.

Regarding this clone: One junction end disagrees with the germline gene, perhaps due to a read error. The rearrangement links TRBV3-1 (or the pseudogene TRBV3-2) to TRBJ2-2, with TRBD2 matching over 10 bases. The germline V gene has CDR1 LGHDT and CDR2 YNNKEL (reference sequence). The CDR3 is 15 amino acids. The DNA for the CDR3 is TGTGCCAGCAGCAAAGATCTAGCGGGGGTGGTGGAGCTGTTTTTT. This gives the protein CASSKDLAGVVELFF.

V gene TRBV5-5 combines with J gene TRBJ1-1; D ambiguous. Trimming left V 2 bases short and J 4 bases short, with 12 bases between. In germline, CDR1 is SGHKS, CDR2 YYEKEE (reference sequence). The CDR3 length is 14 residues. The CDR3 sequence is CASSFIGEATEAFF. The CDR3 nucleotides read TGTGCCAGCAGCTTTATTGGGGAGGCCACTGAAGCTTTCTTT.

The chain employs TRBV7-3 and TRBJ2-1; a possible D gene is TRBD1 (6 bases). Trimming cost V 4 bases and J 9 bases, with 10 bases left between them. CDR1 and CDR2 from the germline V gene are SGHTA and FQGTGA. CDR3 size: 12 residues. CDR3 region: CASSSGVGEQFF. CDR3 bases: TGTGCCAGCAGCTCAGGGGTGGGTGAGCAGTTCTTC.

This clone was detected once. The chain carries TRBV6-5 and TRBJ1-2; 12 nucleotides line up with TRBD1. The J segment lost 7 bases and the V segment lost 0 bases, leaving 6 bases of the junction unmatched. In germline, CDR1 is MNHEY, CDR2 SVGAGI. The CDR3 consists of 16 residues. CDR3 residues: CASSYSLGTGGFGYTF. The DNA for the CDR3 is TGTGCCAGCAGTTACTCCTTGGGGACAGGGGGCTTTGGCTACACCTTC.

The genes are TRBV7-2 and TRBJ2-3; D unclear. The CDR3 has 13 amino acids. V shed 5 bases and J shed 6 bases, with 12 bases lying between them. Germline assignment: CDR1 SGHTA and CDR2 FQGNSA. This CDR3 reads CASSRSQVDTQYF. DNA for the CDR3: TGTGCCAGCAGCCGCTCCCAGGTGGATACGCAGTATTTT. Drawing the rest from reference TRBV7-2 and TRBJ2-3, the complete variable domain is GAGVSQSPSNKVTEKGKDVELRCDPISGHTALYWYRQSLGQGLEFLIYFQGNSAPDKSGLPSDRFSAERTGGSVSTLTIQRTQQEDSAVYLCASSRSQVDTQYFGPGTRLTVL.

The chain has TRBV9 and TRBJ1-2; the D is unclear. Trimming took 4 bases from V and 12 from J, leaving 16 bases between them. The CDR3 has 12 amino acids. Germline CDR1 SGDLS, CDR2 YYNGEE. The CDR3 sequence: CASSSALHGDTF. CDR3 DNA sequence: TGTGCCAGCAGCTCAGCGCTTCACGGAGACACCTTC.

The chain is built from TRBV7-3 and TRBJ2-2, with D tentatively TRBD1 (6 bases). Germline loops: CDR1 SGHTA, CDR2 FQGTGA. There are 13 residues in the CDR3. Trimming took 5 bases from V and 6 from J, leaving 10 bases between them. In DNA, the CDR3 is TGTGCCAGCAGCCCCAGGGGATCCGGGGAGCTGTTTTTT. Amino acids: CASSPRGSGELFF.

This chain connects TRBV5-6 to TRBJ1-1, with D possibly TRBD1 on 6 matching bases. The CDR3 runs to 15 residues. The V end lost 4 bases, the J end lost 1 base, and 14 bases lay between the germline ends. Per germline, CDR1 SGHDT and CDR2 YYEEEE. The CDR3 sequence is CASSPTGQTNTEAFF. In DNA form, the CDR3 reads TGTGCCAGCAGCCCGACAGGACAGACGAACACTGAAGCTTTCTTT. Full variable domain (missing parts from reference TRBV5-6 and TRBJ1-1): DAGVTQSPTHLIKTRGQQVTLRCSPKSGHDTVSWYQQALGQGPQFIFQYYEEEERQRGNFPDRFSGHQFPNYSSELNVNALLLGDSALYLCASSPTGQTNTEAFFGQGTRLTVV.

V usage is TRBV19 and J usage is TRBJ2-5; 9 bases line up with TRBD1. There are 17 residues in the CDR3. J gave up 5 bases and V 6 bases, and 16 bases lay outside the gene matches. The V gene's germline CDR1 is LNHDA and CDR2 SQIVND (reference sequence). The CDR3 loop is CASSLPIGTGGWETQYF. DNA for the CDR3: TGTGCCAGTAGCCTCCCGATAGGAACAGGGGGCTGGGAGACCCAGTACTTC.

A note on this clone: The sample carries other DNA sequences with the same CDR3. The chain uses TRBV5-1 and TRBJ2-5; 9 bases are a match to TRBD2. Germline loops: CDR1 SGHRS, CDR2 YFSETQ. The CDR3 spans 16 residues. The junction had 5 bases not matched to a gene; V was cut back by 0 bases and J by 2 bases. CDR3 amino acids: CASSLAPSGDQETQYF. CDR3 in DNA: TGCGCCAGCAGCTTGGCCCCTAGCGGGGATCAAGAGACCCAGTACTTC. Together with reference TRBV5-1 and TRBJ2-5, the CDR3 gives the full variable domain: KAGVTQTPRYLIKTRGQQVTLSCSPISGHRSVSWYQQTPGQGLQFLFEYFSETQRNKGNFPGRFSGRQFSNSRSEMNVSTLELGDSALYLCASSLAPSGDQETQYFGPGTRLLVL.

The chain joins TRBV6-5 to TRBJ1-2; D remains unclear. The CDR3 runs 15 residues. V was cut by 5 bases and J by 1 base, with 14 bases left in between. Germline CDR1 and CDR2: MNHEY and SVGAGI. The CDR3 loop reads CASSPDREINYGYTF. The CDR3 DNA follows: TGTGCCAGCAGTCCCGACCGGGAGATTAACTATGGCTACACCTTC.

This rearrangement joins TRBV7-3 to TRBJ1-1, with a tentative D call TRBD1 (5 bases). The CDR3 is 13 residues long. V gave up 5 bases and J gave up 1 base, with 8 bases separating them. The germline gives CDR1 SGHTA, CDR2 FQGTGA. The CDR3 coding sequence is TGTGCCAGCAGCCGGGGGACGAACACTGAAGCTTTCTTT. It codes for CASSRGTNTEAFF.

The chain carries TRBV4-2 and TRBJ1-4; 7 nucleotides agree with TRBD1. V lost 4 bases, J lost 8 bases, and 13 bases stayed unmatched. From germline, CDR1 is LGHNA and CDR2 YNFKEQ. The CDR3 runs 16 residues. CDR3 in DNA: TGTGCCAGCAGCCCCGAGACAGGGAATCTAGGAGAAAAACTGTTTTTT. Residues: CASSPETGNLGEKLFF.

The rearrangement links TRBV9 to TRBJ2-7; 7 positions agree with TRBD1. J lost 3 bases, V lost 3 bases, and 9 bases had no gene match. The germline gives CDR1 SGDLS, CDR2 YYNGEE. CDR3 length: 15 residues. CDR3 in amino acids: CASSADDRVDYEQYF. In nucleotides, the CDR3 is TGTGCCAGCAGCGCCGATGACAGGGTTGACTACGAGCAGTACTTC.

The rearrangement joins TRBV11-2 to TRBJ2-7; unclear D gene. Germline CDR1 is SGHAT and CDR2 is FQNNGV. The V and J ends lost 5 bases and 5 bases respectively, with 19 bases between them. The CDR3 is made up of 15 amino acids. For the CDR3, the DNA is TGTGCCAGCAGCCCCTTTCCTTTACAGAGCAACGAGCAGTACTTC. Its translation is CASSPFPLQSNEQYF.

This chain uses TRBV5-1 with TRBJ2-7; TRBD2 is a possible D gene (6 bases). Trimming cost V 1 base and J 3 bases, with 14 bases left between them. Germline loops: CDR1 SGHRS, CDR2 YFSETQ. The CDR3 covers 15 residues. This chain's CDR3 is CASSLWGGADYEQYF. CDR3 DNA sequence: TGCGCCAGCAGCTTGTGGGGCGGGGCGGACTACGAGCAGTACTTC.

This clone was seen more than once but under ten times. The rearrangement joins TRBV5-5 to TRBJ1-2; TRBD1 might be the D (6 bases). This CDR3 contains 15 residues. V was pared by 4 bases and J by 4 bases, with 17 bases between. Germline assignment: CDR1 SGHKS and CDR2 YYEKEE (reference sequence). CDR3 sequence (DNA): TGTGCCAGCAGCCGAAGTCAGGGGACAACCTATGGCTACACCTTC. Residues: CASSRSQGTTYGYTF.

The V and J genes are TRBV27 and TRBJ2-7, with D maybe TRBD1 (5 bases). V was clipped by 3 bases and J by 3 bases, with 15 bases between them. Germline V gives CDR1 MNHEY, CDR2 SMNVEV (reference sequence). CDR3 length equals 15 residues. The CDR3 DNA reads as TGTGCCAGCAGTTTTGGGTCGGACATCTACTACGAGCAGTACTTC. Its translation is CASSFGSDIYYEQYF.

In regard to this clone: A much larger clone is a single base away; this may be a read error. The sample holds other DNA sequences that translate to the same CDR3. The chain recombines TRBV11-2 with TRBJ1-1; the D gene is possibly TRBD1 (5 bases). The CDR3 length is 14 residues. Germline loops: CDR1 SGHAT, CDR2 FQNNGV. Trimming shortened V by 0 bases and J by 0 bases, and 5 bases separated the two germline ends. The CDR3 DNA is TGTGCCAGCAGCTTAGACAGGGTGAACACTGAAGCTTTCTTT. Its protein product is CASSLDRVNTEAFF.

This clone has just one count. The rearrangement joins TRBV5-1 to TRBJ1-6; the D is unclear. The CDR3 is 17 residues long. The ends were cut back, 3 bases at V and 0 bases at J, with 13 bases in the middle. Germline CDR1 SGHRS, CDR2 YFSETQ. CDR3 region: CASSYRGPSSYNSPLHF. In nucleotides, the CDR3 is TGCGCCAGCAGCTACCGAGGGCCGAGCTCCTATAATTCACCCCTCCACTTT.

In its sample, this clone was seen once. The gene calls are TRBV4-1 and TRBJ1-2; possible D gene TRBD1, 5 bases. This CDR3 region has 19 residues. The germline gives CDR1 MGHRA, CDR2 YSYEKL. Deletions cut 0 bases from V and 1 base from J, with 21 bases between. CDR3 DNA: TGCGCCAGCAGCCAAGACCCCCCGTGGGGACTTCTTAATAACTATGGCTACACCTTC. Protein: CASSQDPPWGLLNNYGYTF.

The chain links TRBV6-5 to TRBJ1-6; 8 bases are a match to TRBD1. The CDR3 totals 15 residues. The V gene end was trimmed by 2 bases and the J gene end by 4 bases; junction bases not matched to a gene: 1. Germline V gene data show CDR1 as MNHEY and CDR2 as SVGAGI. The CDR3: CASSYRQGYNSPLHF. CDR3 DNA sequence: TGTGCCAGCAGTTACCGACAGGGGTATAATTCACCCCTCCACTTT.

V gene TRBV6-5 combines with J gene TRBJ1-6; no firm D call. Germline V CDR1 and CDR2: MNHEY, SVGAGI. This CDR3 is 16 amino acids long. V lost 4 bases, J lost 4 bases, and 14 bases lay in between. The CDR3 here is CASSLVRVAYNSPLHF. CDR3 DNA sequence: TGTGCCAGCAGTTTAGTAAGGGTAGCGTATAATTCACCCCTCCACTTT.

The rearrangement joins TRBV30 to TRBJ1-5; tentative D call: TRBD1 (6 bases). Per germline, CDR1 GTSNPN and CDR2 SVGIG (reference sequence). V lost 1 base, J lost 2 bases, and 15 bases lay in between. This CDR3 spans 16 amino acids. The CDR3 DNA reads TGTGCCTGGAGTGCTACAGGGCGGACGGGCAATCAGCCCCAGCATTTT. Its protein product is CAWSATGRTGNQPQHF.

The CDR3 region has the DNA TGTGCCAGCAGTCCGACAGGGGGCTTTTACTATGGCTACACCTTC. It is translated as CASSPTGGFYYGYTF. This chain joins TRBV5-5 and TRBJ1-2, with TRBD1 matching 10 bases. This CDR3 comprises 15 residues. The germline CDR1 and CDR2 sequences are SGHKS and YYEKEE (reference sequence). V gave up 5 bases and J gave up 3 bases; unmatched junction bases: 7. Variable domain in full (rest from reference TRBV5-5 and TRBJ1-2): DAGVTQSPTHLIKTRGQQVTLRCSPISGHKSVSWYQQVLGQGPQFIFQYYEKEERGRGNFPDRFSARQFPNYSSELNVNALLLGDSALYLCASSPTGGFYYGYTFGSGTRLTVV.

This rearrangement joins TRBV3-1 (or the pseudogene TRBV3-2) to TRBJ2-1, with 7 bases lining up with TRBD1. Per germline, CDR1 LGHDT and CDR2 YNNKEL (reference sequence). The V gene end was trimmed by 1 base and the J gene end by 4 bases; junction bases not matched to a gene: 4. The length of the CDR3 is 15 residues. CDR3 sequence: CASSQALTGYNEQFF. CDR3 coding DNA: TGTGCCAGCAGCCAAGCTCTGACAGGGTACAATGAGCAGTTCTTC.

The chain employs TRBV7-9 and TRBJ1-5, with 12 bases matching TRBD1. Germline CDR1 reads SEHNR; CDR2 reads FQNEAQ (reference sequence). This CDR3 is 18 amino acids long. V lost 1 base to trimming and J lost 1 base; unmatched junction nucleotides: 5. CDR3 DNA sequence: TGTGCCAGCAGCTTAGGGGGACAGGGGGCTAGGAGCAATCAGCCCCAGCATTTT. It encodes CASSLGGQGARSNQPQHF.

The V gene is TRBV2, the J gene TRBJ2-6, with D possibly TRBD1 on 6 matching bases. CDR1 SNHLY and CDR2 FYNNEI come from the germline V gene. With 6 bases removed from V and 4 bases from J, the gap between germline ends came to 13 bases. The length of the CDR3 is 15 residues. CDR3: CASSQGRRGANVLTF. The CDR3 coding sequence is TGTGCCAGCAGCCAGGGGCGACGGGGGGCCAACGTCCTGACTTTC.

The rearrangement links TRBV4-3 to TRBJ2-1; 8 nucleotides align to TRBD2. Trimming at V came to 5 bases and at J to 13 bases, leaving 7 bases not matched to a gene. Germline V CDR1 and CDR2: LGHNA, YSLEER. The CDR3 is made up of 12 amino acids. CDR3 nucleotides: TGCGCCAGCAGCTACCTAGCGGGTAACCAGTTCTTC. It encodes CASSYLAGNQFF.

CDR3 bases: TGTGCCACCAGCAGAGATCTGCAGGGGTACTATGGCTACACCTTC. It specifies CATSRDLQGYYGYTF. The chain joins TRBV15 to TRBJ1-2; possible D gene TRBD1, 6 bases. Germline CDR1 and CDR2: LNHNV and YYDKDF (reference sequence). Trimming removed 0 bases from V and 3 bases from J, with 11 bases in between. This CDR3 has 15 amino acids.